The 21 T cell receptor beta chains presented below share a single source sample, sequenced in a study of OX40 agonist ivuxolimab in advanced cancers. Sequenced by immunoSEQ multiplex PCR; TCRdb stores in-frame clones only, minus some. The table lists over 60,000 clones, 70% to 90% of them singletons. The sample here was CD4+ or CD8+ T cells sorted from blood, taken in a trial of the OX40 agonist ivuxolimab. These receptors all come from an adult with an advanced solid tumor such as melanoma, head and neck, liver or kidney cancer.

Note on this clone: The CDR3 does not end in the conserved phenylalanine or tryptophan, so this is likely a read error. No DNA is shown, since the ends of the CDR3 on it are uncertain; the CDR3 is the one TCRdb lists. V gene TRBV10-1 combines with J gene TRBJ1-4. The CDR3 comprises 9 residues, both ends counted. Germline-derived CDR1 and CDR2 are WNHNN and SYGVQD (reference sequence). The CDR3 sequence is CASDNSWRG.

The V call is TRBV7-6, the J call TRBJ1-1; D might be TRBD1 (6 bases). CDR3 length: 21 amino acids. Germline CDR1 and CDR2: SGHVS and FNYEAQ. The V and J ends lost 6 bases and 0 bases respectively, with 32 bases between them. Here the CDR3 DNA reads TGTGCCAGCAGGCAGGGAGGGGTGTACAATAGGGGGGAGTCCGTGAACACTGAAGCTTTCTTT. It codes for CASRQGGVYNRGESVNTEAFF.

CDR3 DNA: TGTGCCTGGAGCCCAGGAAACACCATATATTTT. Translation: CAWSPGNTIYF. The V gene is TRBV30, the J gene TRBJ1-3; D unclear. The germline V gene has CDR1 GTSNPN and CDR2 SVGIG (reference sequence). Trimming cost V 3 bases and J 4 bases, with 4 bases left between them. The CDR3 consists of 11 residues.

In regard to this clone: This sample also contains other DNA sequences that code for the same CDR3. The rearrangement joins TRBV10-2 to TRBJ2-3, with D possibly matching TRBD2 (5 bases). This CDR3 has 14 amino acids. The germline CDR1 and CDR2 sequences are WSHSY and SAAADI. Trimming removed 3 bases at V and 1 base at J, with 8 bases between. The CDR3 loop is CASSDTRGTDTQYF. As DNA, the CDR3 is TGCGCCAGCAGTGATACTAGAGGCACAGATACGCAGTATTTT.

The rearrangement links TRBV7-9 to TRBJ1-1, with D unresolved. CDR1 is SEHNR, CDR2 FQNEAQ, per germline (reference sequence). CDR3 length: 11 residues. The V end was cut by 5 bases, the J end by 2 bases, with 3 bases between. CDR3 nucleotide sequence: TGTGCCAGCAGCGCAAACACTGAAGCTTTCTTT. Translated, it gives CASSANTEAFF.

CDR3 nucleotides: TGTGCCAGCAGTGAATGGTTACCAGACATCACCGGGGAGCTGTTTTTT. Translating gives CASSEWLPDITGELFF. The chain has TRBV6-1 and TRBJ2-2; D is unresolved. Trimming removed 2 bases at V and 4 bases at J, with 14 bases between. Germline lookup yields CDR1 MNHNS and CDR2 SASEGT. The CDR3 covers 16 residues.

This rearrangement joins TRBV6-6 to TRBJ1-2; 7 bases match TRBD1. V gave up 8 bases and J gave up 4 bases; unmatched junction bases: 10. The CDR3 has 14 residues. Germline CDR1 is MNHNY and CDR2 is SVGAGI (reference sequence). The chain's CDR3 is CASFGQASSYGYTF. DNA of the CDR3: TGTGCCAGCTTCGGACAGGCGTCCTCCTATGGCTACACCTTC.

This chain joins TRBV5-8 and TRBJ2-5; 14 bases match TRBD2. J gave up 4 bases and V 3 bases, and 8 bases lay outside the gene matches. This CDR3 comprises 17 residues. Germline lookup yields CDR1 SGHTS and CDR2 YDEGEE. For the CDR3, the DNA is TGTGCCAGCAGCTCGGGGGGGACTAGCGGGAGCCTAGAGACCCAGTACTTC. It translates to CASSSGGTSGSLETQYF.

This chain links TRBV7-6 with TRBJ1-3; 8 bases are a match to TRBD1. This CDR3 spans 14 amino acids. CDR1 and CDR2 from the germline V gene are SGHVS and FNYEAQ. The V gene end was trimmed by 6 bases and the J gene end by 4 bases; junction bases not matched to a gene: 5. DNA of the CDR3: TGTGCCAGCAGAAACCGGGACAGGGGAAACACCATATATTTT. Its translation: CASRNRDRGNTIYF.

V and J are TRBV7-9 and TRBJ1-3, with D tentatively TRBD1 (5 bases). Germline CDR1 and CDR2: SEHNR and FQNEAQ (reference sequence). The V end lost 9 bases, the J end lost 2 bases, and 11 bases lay between the germline ends. The CDR3 length is 13 residues. The CDR3 DNA reads TGTGCCAGTCAGCAAGGGGCTGGAAACACCATATATTTT. It translates to CASQQGAGNTIYF.

V and J are TRBV4-1 and TRBJ1-5; D unresolved. The V end lost 0 bases, the J end lost 7 bases, and 13 bases lay between the germline ends. The CDR3 has 15 residues. The germline V gene has CDR1 MGHRA and CDR2 YSYEKL. CDR3 DNA: TGCGCCAGCAGCCAAGATGAGGACCTACGGCAGCCCCAGCATTTT. It translates to CASSQDEDLRQPQHF.

This clone was seen only once. The chain carries TRBV29-1 and TRBJ1-1, with D possibly being TRBD1 (5 bases). Germline lookup yields CDR1 SQVTM and CDR2 ANQGSEA. Trimming left V 4 bases short and J 7 bases short, with 19 bases between. The CDR3 covers 14 residues. The CDR3 region is CSVASMGRGGEAFF. The CDR3 DNA reads TGCAGCGTTGCCTCGATGGGGAGGGGTGGTGAAGCTTTCTTT.

This clone has just one count. The chain uses TRBV28 and TRBJ1-5; no clear D. Looked up from germline, CDR1 is MDHEN and CDR2 is SYDVKM. CDR3 length equals 10 residues. The V end lost 11 bases, the J end lost 4 bases, and 6 bases lay between the germline ends. In DNA form, the CDR3 reads TGTGCCGCGCATAATCAGCCCCAGCATTTT. As protein: CAAHNQPQHF.

The CDR3 spells CASSSGSTEKLFF. The DNA for the CDR3 is TGTGCCAGCAGTTCAGGGTCGACTGAAAAACTGTTTTTT. This chain uses TRBV28 with TRBJ1-4; TRBD1 is a possible D gene (5 bases). The germline CDR1 and CDR2 sequences are MDHEN and SYDVKM. This CDR3 contains 13 residues. The germline V and J ends were trimmed by 4 bases and 7 bases, with 10 bases remaining between them.

V and J are TRBV19 and TRBJ1-1; unclear D gene. Looked up from germline, CDR1 is LNHDA and CDR2 is SQIVND (reference sequence). V was clipped by 2 bases and J by 4 bases, with 14 bases between them. CDR3 size: 15 residues. The CDR3 reads CASSIPLLSGTEAFF. CDR3 DNA sequence: TGTGCCAGTAGTATACCCCTACTAAGCGGCACTGAAGCTTTCTTT.

J is TRBJ2-7 and V is TRBV7-2; D is uncertain. Germline V gene sequence: CDR1 SGHTA, CDR2 FQGNSA. V gave up 3 bases and J gave up 0 bases, with 0 bases separating them. The CDR3 contains 11 residues. The CDR3 bases are TGTGCCAGCAGCTTCTCCTACGAGCAGTACTTC. It codes for CASSFSYEQYF.

V and J are TRBV7-9 and TRBJ2-7; 9 nucleotides align to TRBD1. V lost 5 bases and J lost 5; bases outside the gene matches: 19. This CDR3 is built from 18 residues. CDR1 is SEHNR, CDR2 FQNEAQ, per germline (reference sequence). CDR3 region: CASSTTSRRTGELNEQYF. CDR3 bases: TGTGCCAGCAGCACCACATCCCGACGGACAGGGGAATTAAACGAGCAGTACTTC.

The gene calls are TRBV18 and TRBJ1-4; TRBD1 agrees at 7 bases. After removal of 4 bases from V and 5 bases from J, the junction contained 4 bases not matched to a gene. The CDR3 covers 14 residues. From germline, CDR1 is KGHSH and CDR2 LQKENI. Written as DNA, the CDR3 is TGTGCCAGCTCACGACAGGGTCGAAATGAAAAACTGTTTTTT. Translated, it gives CASSRQGRNEKLFF.

The gene calls are TRBV5-4 and TRBJ2-3; perhaps TRBD2 as D (6 bases). Germline lookup yields CDR1 SGHNT and CDR2 YYREEE (reference sequence). The CDR3 has 14 residues. Trimming left V 4 bases short and J 0 bases short, with 9 bases between. CDR3 residues: CASSEGLSTDTQYF. CDR3 sequence (DNA): TGTGCCAGCAGCGAGGGACTTAGCACAGATACGCAGTATTTT.

This chain connects TRBV11-3 to TRBJ2-7; TRBD1 matches at 10 bases. The ends lost 4 bases at V and 3 bases at J; junction bases unmatched: 9. CDR1 and CDR2 from the germline V gene are SGHNT and YENEEA. The CDR3 is 16 residues long. In nucleotides, the CDR3 is TGTGCCAGCAGCTCACCGGGACAGGGGAGTATCTACGAGCAGTACTTC. This gives the protein CASSSPGQGSIYEQYF.

J is TRBJ1-5 and V is TRBV28; 8 bases agree with TRBD1. This CDR3 contains 16 residues. V was clipped by 2 bases and J by 5 bases; unmatched bases: 8. CDR1 is MDHEN and CDR2 is SYDVKM in the germline V gene. CDR3 amino acids: CASSLRPGTGHQPQHF. In nucleotides, the CDR3 is TGTGCCAGCAGTTTACGACCAGGGACAGGACATCAGCCCCAGCATTTT.